The 10 T cell receptor beta chains presented below share a single source sample, sequenced in a study of spatial heterogeneity in lung cancer. TCRdb ran MiXCR on the 5' RACE reads and lists one entry per CDR3 protein. This sample has more than 75,000 distinct CDR3 sequences; roughly an eighth occur once, and the top ten carry roughly 4.2%. This sample's time point: sample taken at primary tumor resection. Sequencing was performed on whole RNA extracted from tumor and nontumor lung tissue, or from frozen PBMC, and the material was left unsorted. Sequencing was performed on PBMCs, taken at surgery. Every receptor here comes from a male donor with early-stage non-small cell lung cancer.

This clonotype was detected only a few times. The genes are TRBV18 and TRBJ1-2; D is possibly TRBD1 (6 bases). Germline loops: CDR1 KGHSH, CDR2 LQKENI. The CDR3 is made up of 15 amino acids. Deletions cut 1 base from V and 4 bases from J, with 13 bases between. CDR3 in amino acids: CASSPRTESSYGYTF. DNA for the CDR3: TGTGCCAGCTCACCACGGACAGAATCTAGCTATGGCTACACCTTC.

This clonotype was counted only a few times. The V and J genes are TRBV11-2 and TRBJ2-5; tentatively, D is TRBD2 (6 bases). V lost 5 bases and J 4 bases, leaving 14 bases between the germline ends. The germline V gene has CDR1 SGHAT and CDR2 FQNNGV. The length of the CDR3 is 14 residues. In DNA, the CDR3 is TGTGCCAGCAGCCACCCGACTAGTCGAGAGACCCAGTACTTC. This translates into CASSHPTSRETQYF.

This rearrangement joins TRBV12-3 or TRBV12-4 to TRBJ2-7; D is unresolved. The V gene lost 6 bases and the J gene lost 7 bases, with 13 bases spanning the gap. CDR3 length equals 12 residues. The CDR3 DNA is TGTGCCAGCAGCCCGGAGAGTTGGGAGCAGTACTTC. As protein: CASSPESWEQYF.

Only a few counts were recorded for this clonotype. The chain employs TRBV5-1 and TRBJ1-6; D unresolved. This CDR3 is built from 15 residues. Germline-derived CDR1 and CDR2 are SGHRS and YFSETQ. The ends were cut back, 4 bases at V and 8 bases at J, with 16 bases in the middle. DNA for the CDR3: TGCGCCAGCAGCGCCCGTTCCGATCTATATTCACCCCTCCACTTT. This translates into CASSARSDLYSPLHF.

CDR3 sequence: CASSHARTEANYGYTF. In DNA form, the CDR3 reads TGTGCCAGCAGCCACGCCCGGACAGAAGCTAACTATGGCTACACCTTC. This chain joins TRBV3-1 and TRBJ1-2; D is possibly TRBD1 (6 bases). Between the trimmed V and J ends, which lost 3 bases and 0 bases, there was a span of 14 bases. The CDR3 runs to 16 residues. The germline V gene encodes CDR1 LGHDT and CDR2 YNNKEL (reference sequence). Together with reference TRBV3-1 and TRBJ1-2, the CDR3 gives the full variable domain: DTAVSQTPKYLVTQMGNDKSIKCEQNLGHDTMYWYKQDSKKFLKIMFSYNNKELIINETVPNRFSPKSPDKAHLNLHINSLELGDSAVYFCASSHARTEANYGYTFGSGTRLTVV.

This clonotype has more than one count but fewer than ten. J is TRBJ2-3 and V is TRBV6-4; a weak D match, TRBD2 (7 bases). Between the trimmed V and J ends, which lost 5 bases and 2 bases, there was a span of 14 bases. Germline V gene lookup returns CDR1 MRHNA and CDR2 SNTAGT. The CDR3 length is 15 residues. The CDR3 protein is CASSPGGGNTDTQYF. The CDR3 nucleotides read TGTGCCAGCAGTCCCGGCGGGGGCAACACAGATACGCAGTATTTT.

This clonotype was picked up a small number of times. In nucleotides, the CDR3 is TGTGCCAGCAGGGGGGCAGATACGCAGTATTTT. Protein product: CASRGADTQYF. V gene TRBV3-1 combines with J gene TRBJ2-3; D possibly uses TRBD1 or TRBD2 (5 bases each). Germline loops: CDR1 LGHDT, CDR2 YNNKEL (reference sequence). V was cut by 6 bases and J by 4 bases, with 5 bases left in between. The CDR3 sequence is 11 residues long.

The rearrangement joins TRBV6-2 or TRBV6-3 to TRBJ2-7, with 9 bases matching TRBD2. The CDR3 has 14 residues. J was trimmed by 6 bases and V by 6 bases; bases with no gene match: 9. Germline loops: CDR1 MNHEY, CDR2 SVGEGT. CDR3 bases: TGTGCCAGCAGGCCAGCGGGAGGTGTAAGCGAGCAGTACTTC. Protein sequence: CASRPAGGVSEQYF.

The genes are TRBV3-1 and TRBJ2-1; 11 nucleotides align to TRBD2. The junction had 3 bases not matched to a gene; V was cut back by 1 base and J by 4 bases. Germline CDR1 is LGHDT and CDR2 is YNNKEL (reference sequence). CDR3 size: 16 residues. The CDR3 DNA is TGTGCCAGCAGCCAAGCTCGGACTAGCGGGTACAATGAGCAGTTCTTC. Its translation: CASSQARTSGYNEQFF.

This clonotype was found a few times. The rearrangement joins TRBV20-1 to TRBJ2-5, with TRBD2 matching over 11 bases. Germline V gives CDR1 DFQATT, CDR2 SNEGSKA (reference sequence). Trimming at V came to 4 bases and at J to 4 bases, leaving 5 bases not matched to a gene. The CDR3 loop spans 14 amino acids. This CDR3 reads CSATLAGGGETQYF. Written as DNA, the CDR3 is TGCAGTGCTACTCTAGCGGGGGGTGGAGAGACCCAGTACTTC.